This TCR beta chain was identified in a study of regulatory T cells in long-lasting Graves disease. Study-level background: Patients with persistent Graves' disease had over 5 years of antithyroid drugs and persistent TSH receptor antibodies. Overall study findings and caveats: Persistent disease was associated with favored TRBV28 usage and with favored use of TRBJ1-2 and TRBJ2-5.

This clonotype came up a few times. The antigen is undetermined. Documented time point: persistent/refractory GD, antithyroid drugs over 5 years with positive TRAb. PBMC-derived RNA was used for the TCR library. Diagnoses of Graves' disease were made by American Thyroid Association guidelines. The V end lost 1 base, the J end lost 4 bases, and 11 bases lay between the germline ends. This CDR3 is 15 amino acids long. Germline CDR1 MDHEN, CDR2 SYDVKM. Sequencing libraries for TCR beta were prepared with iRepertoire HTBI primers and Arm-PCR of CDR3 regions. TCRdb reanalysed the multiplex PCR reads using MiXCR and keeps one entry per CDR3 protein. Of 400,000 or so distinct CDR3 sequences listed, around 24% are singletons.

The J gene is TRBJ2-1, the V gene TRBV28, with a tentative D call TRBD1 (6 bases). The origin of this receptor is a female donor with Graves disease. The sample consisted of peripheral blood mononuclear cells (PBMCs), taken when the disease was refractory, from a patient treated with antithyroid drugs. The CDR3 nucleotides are TGTGCCAGCAGTTTATCACAGGGTCCGTACAATGAGCAGTTCTTC. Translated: CASSLSQGPYNEQFF.